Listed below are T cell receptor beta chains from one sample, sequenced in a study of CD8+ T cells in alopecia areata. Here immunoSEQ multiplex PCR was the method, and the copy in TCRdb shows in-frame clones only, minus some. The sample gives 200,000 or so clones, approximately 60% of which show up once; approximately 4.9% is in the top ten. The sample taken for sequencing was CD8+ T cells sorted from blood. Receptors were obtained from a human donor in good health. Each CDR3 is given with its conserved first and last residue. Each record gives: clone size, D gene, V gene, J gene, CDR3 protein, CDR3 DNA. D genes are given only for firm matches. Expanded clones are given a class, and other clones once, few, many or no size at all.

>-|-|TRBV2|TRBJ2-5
CASRSGRAEETQYF
TGTGCCAGCAGGTCCGGGAGAGCGGAGGAGACCCAGTACTTC
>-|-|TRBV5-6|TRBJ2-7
CASRVGGYEQYF
TGTGCCAGCAGGGTGGGGGGCTACGAGCAGTACTTC
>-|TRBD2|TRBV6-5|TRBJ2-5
CASSSRLAGGQETQYF
TGTGCCAGCAGTTCCCGACTAGCGGGGGGGCAAGAGACCCAGTACTTC
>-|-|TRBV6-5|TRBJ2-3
CASSEEADTQYF
TGTGCCAGCAGTGAAGAGGCAGATACGCAGTATTTT
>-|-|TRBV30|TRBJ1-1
CAWRTSAGNTEAFF
TGTGCCTGGAGAACATCAGCAGGGAACACTGAAGCTTTCTTT
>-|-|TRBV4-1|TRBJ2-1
CASSPEYGIDGDNEQFF
TGCGCCAGCAGCCCCGAGTACGGAATAGACGGAGACAATGAGCAGTTCTTC
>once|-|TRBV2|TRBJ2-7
CASSSSEQYF
TGTGCCAGCAGTTCGAGCGAGCAGTACTTC
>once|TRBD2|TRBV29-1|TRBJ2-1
CSASGGLFNEQFF
TGCAGCGCCTCGGGGGGGCTTTTTAATGAGCAGTTCTTC
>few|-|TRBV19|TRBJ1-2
CASSPDGGLFGYTF
TGTGCCAGTAGCCCGGACGGGGGGCTCTTTGGCTACACCTTC
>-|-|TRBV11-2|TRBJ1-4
CASSLGQHNEKLFF
TGTGCCAGCAGCTTAGGGCAGCATAATGAAAAACTGTTTTTT
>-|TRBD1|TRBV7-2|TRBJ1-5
CASSLGRGRDQPQHF
TGTGCCAGCAGCTTAGGCAGGGGGAGGGATCAGCCCCAGCATTTT
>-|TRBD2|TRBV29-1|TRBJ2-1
CSVEDLSGADNEQFF
TGCAGCGTCGAGGACCTTAGCGGGGCCGACAATGAGCAGTTCTTC
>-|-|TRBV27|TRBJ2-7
CASRGLNPYEQYF
TGTGCCAGCAGGGGTCTAAATCCCTACGAGCAGTACTTC
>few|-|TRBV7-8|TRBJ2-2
CASSLRSDRYTGELFF
TGTGCCAGCAGCCTCCGGTCGGACAGATACACCGGGGAGCTGTTTTTT
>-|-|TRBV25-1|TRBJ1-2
CASSFLGDGYTF
TGTGCCAGCAGTTTCCTAGGGGATGGCTACACCTTC
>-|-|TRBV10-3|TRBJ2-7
CAIGRQVHEQYF
TGTGCCATAGGGCGACAGGTCCACGAGCAGTACTTC
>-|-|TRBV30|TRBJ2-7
CAWSGGMEQYF
TGTGCCTGGAGTGGGGGGATGGAGCAGTACTTC
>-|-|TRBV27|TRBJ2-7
CASSSPGTNTYEQYF
TGTGCCAGCAGTTCACCCGGGACGAATACCTACGAGCAGTACTTC
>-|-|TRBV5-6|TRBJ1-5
CASSPGEGQPQHF
TGTGCCAGCAGCCCTGGGGAGGGGCAGCCCCAGCATTTT
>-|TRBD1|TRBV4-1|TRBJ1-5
CASSQAQGQGDLNQPQHF
TGCGCCAGCAGCCAAGCCCAGGGACAGGGAGATCTCAATCAGCCCCAGCATTTT
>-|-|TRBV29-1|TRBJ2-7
CSVEVPSSRPYEQYF
TGCAGCGTTGAAGTCCCATCCTCCAGACCCTACGAGCAGTACTTC
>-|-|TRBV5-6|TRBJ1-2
CASSLGGGRDYGYTF
TGTGCCAGCAGCTTGGGAGGTGGAAGGGACTATGGCTACACCTTC
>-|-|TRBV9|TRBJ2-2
CASSENTGELFF
TGTGCCAGCTCAGAGAACACCGGGGAGCTGTTTTTT
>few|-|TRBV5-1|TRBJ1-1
CASSPQGMNTEAFF
TGCGCCAGCAGCCCTCAGGGCATGAACACTGAAGCTTTCTTT
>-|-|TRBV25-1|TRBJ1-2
CASKTGGGYTF
TGTGCCAGCAAAACCGGTGGGGGCTACACCTTC
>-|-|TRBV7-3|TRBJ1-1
CASSLDGLGTEAFF
TGTGCCAGCAGCTTAGACGGCCTGGGGACTGAAGCTTTCTTT
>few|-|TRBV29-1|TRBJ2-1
CSVEDRRGRRGDPYNEQFF
TGCAGCGTTGAAGATCGGAGAGGACGGCGCGGTGACCCCTACAATGAGCAGTTCTTC